This entry describes one T cell receptor beta chain. Its antigen remains unidentified. A read error may produce the germline difference seen at one junction end. The entry originates in a study of early T cells in non-severe SARS-CoV-2 infection. The overall study: Sequencing used unsorted whole-blood bulk RNA, so chains lack pairing. Study results and limitations: CD4 and private specificities were missed by VDJdb matching, which favored anti-spike CD8 responses.

Germline CDR1 SEHNR, CDR2 FQNEAQ (reference sequence). CDR3 length equals 16 residues. Individual cDNA molecules were tagged with unique molecular identifiers, the study reported. TCRdb recomputed calls from the 5' RACE reads with MiXCR, one row per CDR3 protein. Among tens of thousands of distinct CDR3 sequences listed, approximately 12% were seen once. The TCR sequence derives from an adult who was a healthcare worker with PCR-confirmed SARS-CoV-2 infection or an uninfected control (not recorded which). The chain joins TRBV7-9 to TRBJ1-3; TRBD1 agrees at 8 bases. Sequencing was performed on whole blood. This CDR3 reads CASSSYRGISGYTIYF. Here the CDR3 DNA reads TGTGCCAGCAGCTCCTACAGGGGGATCTCTGGATACACCATATATTTT.